Presented here are 17 T cell receptor beta chains from one specimen sequenced in a study of siplizumab effects on memory and regulatory T cells (dated by TCRdb to between 2019 and 2020). Library creation used the immunoSEQ multiplex PCR assay. In TCRdb, the immuneACCESS table is reduced to in-frame sequences with V and J assigned. These tables do not hold every clone; where another copy was compared, an unresolved V gene accounts for under half, and the others remain unexplained. The sample table shows some 100,000 clones, and under 95% are seen once. The ten most abundant clones make up 6% to 7% of the sample. Sequences were obtained from CD8+ T cells sorted from blood. The source is a human donor in good health.

CDR3 in DNA: TGTGCCAGTAAGGGGGAGACTAATGAAAAACTGTTTTTT. It specifies CASKGETNEKLFF. The chain couples TRBV19 to TRBJ1-4; tentative D call: TRBD1 (6 bases). This CDR3 has 13 amino acids. Trimming left V 7 bases short and J 2 bases short, with 8 bases between. In germline, CDR1 is LNHDA, CDR2 SQIVND (reference sequence).

The rearrangement joins TRBV6-6 to TRBJ1-5; the D is unclear. The CDR3 is made up of 14 amino acids. V was clipped by 2 bases and J by 6 bases, with 11 bases between them. Germline CDR1 and CDR2: MNHNY and SVGAGI (reference sequence). The CDR3 DNA follows: TGTGCCAGCAGTTACCCGGGCGGTACTCAGCCCCAGCATTTT. Amino acid sequence: CASSYPGGTQPQHF.

The chain employs TRBV14 and TRBJ2-7; D might be TRBD1 (5 bases). The CDR3 totals 16 residues. Between the trimmed V and J ends, which lost 0 bases and 5 bases, there was a span of 17 bases. Germline lookup yields CDR1 SGHDN and CDR2 FVKESK. CDR3 loop: CASSQEWRPQGDEQYF. CDR3 in DNA: TGTGCCAGCAGCCAAGAGTGGCGACCCCAGGGCGACGAGCAGTACTTC.

The CDR3 spells CASSPQGQSYEQYF. The CDR3 coding sequence is TGTGCCAGCAGTCCCCAGGGACAGTCCTACGAGCAGTACTTC. J is TRBJ2-7 and V is TRBV27; 7 bases match TRBD1. This CDR3 is 14 amino acids long. The germline V gene encodes CDR1 MNHEY and CDR2 SMNVEV (reference sequence). V was clipped by 5 bases and J by 1 base; unmatched bases: 5.

The CDR3 DNA reads as TGCGCCAGCAGCCAAGTTTTAAAGGGATCACAAGAGACCCAGTACTTC. It translates to CASSQVLKGSQETQYF. The chain has TRBV4-1 and TRBJ2-5, with D unresolved. Germline V gives CDR1 MGHRA, CDR2 YSYEKL. V lost 1 base and J lost 2, with 14 bases in between. CDR3 length: 16 amino acids.

The chain is built from TRBV13 and TRBJ2-1; TRBD2 agrees at 7 bases. Germline V gene lookup returns CDR1 PRHDT and CDR2 FYEKMQ (reference sequence). The CDR3 loop spans 15 amino acids. After removal of 5 bases from V and 7 bases from J, the junction contained 11 bases not matched to a gene. The CDR3 coding sequence is TGTGCCAGCAGCCCATCAGCGGGACGGGCAAATGAGCAGTTCTTC. Encoded protein: CASSPSAGRANEQFF.

The chain combines TRBV2 with TRBJ2-2, with unresolved D. Germline V gene data show CDR1 as SNHLY and CDR2 as FYNNEI. The V end lost 6 bases, the J end lost 4 bases, and 12 bases lay between the germline ends. The CDR3 contains 14 residues. This CDR3 is CASRVPQATGELFF. CDR3 nucleotides: TGTGCCAGCAGGGTGCCCCAGGCCACCGGGGAGCTGTTTTTT.

This clone was detected once. The chain uses TRBV5-1 and TRBJ2-3; D uncertain. V was shortened by 2 bases and J by 3 bases, with 7 bases between the two germline ends. Germline assignment: CDR1 SGHRS and CDR2 YFSETQ. This CDR3 has 13 amino acids. In nucleotides, the CDR3 is TGCGCCAGCAGCTTTTGGGGAACAGATACGCAGTATTTT. Translation: CASSFWGTDTQYF.

This chain joins TRBV27 and TRBJ1-1, with no clear D. The germline V gene encodes CDR1 MNHEY and CDR2 SMNVEV (reference sequence). This CDR3 comprises 15 residues. V dropped 2 bases and J dropped 1 base, with 11 bases sitting between them. CDR3 region: CASSLIPVTNTEAFF. The CDR3 DNA reads as TGTGCCAGCAGTTTAATACCAGTGACGAACACTGAAGCTTTCTTT.

The V call is TRBV27, the J call TRBJ1-5; tentative D call: TRBD1 (5 bases). Germline V gene data show CDR1 as MNHEY and CDR2 as SMNVEV (reference sequence). This CDR3 region has 15 residues. Trimming stripped 2 bases from V and 6 bases from J, with 14 bases between. CDR3 amino acids: CASSLMGREGQPQHF. The CDR3 nucleotides are TGTGCCAGCAGTTTAATGGGCAGGGAGGGTCAGCCCCAGCATTTT.

The chain uses TRBV6-5 and TRBJ2-7, with D perhaps matching TRBD1 (5 bases). Deletions cut 7 bases from V and 0 bases from J, with 13 bases between. The CDR3 contains 14 residues. CDR1 and CDR2 from the germline V gene are MNHEY and SVGAGI. CDR3 DNA sequence: TGTGCCAGCACCCAAGTGGGGCCCTCCTACGAGCAGTACTTC. Translation gives CASTQVGPSYEQYF.

The chain couples TRBV7-2 to TRBJ1-1; 9 positions match TRBD1. The ends lost 4 bases at V and 3 bases at J; junction bases unmatched: 3. Germline V gene lookup returns CDR1 SGHTA and CDR2 FQGNSA. The CDR3 is 14 residues long. The DNA for the CDR3 is TGTGCCAGCAGCTACAGGACAGGGGACACTGAAGCTTTCTTT. Amino acids: CASSYRTGDTEAFF.

The chain is built from TRBV5-1 and TRBJ2-7, with 14 nucleotides matching TRBD2. Germline-derived CDR1 and CDR2 are SGHRS and YFSETQ. Unmatched junction bases numbered 4, after V lost 4 bases and J lost 4 bases. This CDR3 region has 15 residues. Here the CDR3 reads CASSLTSGGEYEQYF. The CDR3 DNA sequence: TGCGCCAGCAGCCTGACTAGCGGGGGGGAGTACGAGCAGTACTTC.

The CDR3 DNA is TGCAGCGGGGGGACGGAACCTAACTATGGCTACACCTTC. Encoded protein: CSGGTEPNYGYTF. The chain combines TRBV29-1 with TRBJ1-2; D possibly corresponds to TRBD1 (5 bases). Germline CDR1 reads SQVTM; CDR2 reads ANQGSEA. Trimming pared 7 bases from V and 0 bases from J, leaving 12 bases between. The CDR3 is made up of 13 amino acids.

The chain uses TRBV27 and TRBJ2-7; 9 bases are shared with TRBD2. Germline-derived CDR1 and CDR2 are MNHEY and SMNVEV (reference sequence). Trimming removed 4 bases from V and 4 bases from J; junction bases left unmatched: 5. The CDR3 spans 14 residues. The CDR3 DNA is TGTGCCAGCAGTTACGGCGGGAGGGCATACGAGCAGTACTTC. Translation: CASSYGGRAYEQYF.

V usage is TRBV15 and J usage is TRBJ2-3, with D possibly being TRBD1 or TRBD2 (6 bases each). The germline V gene encodes CDR1 LNHNV and CDR2 YYDKDF (reference sequence). The CDR3 contains 16 residues. V lost 1 base and J 4 bases, leaving 15 bases between the germline ends. CDR3 in amino acids: CATSRVGGGASDTQYF. CDR3 DNA: TGTGCCACCAGCAGAGTGGGGGGCGGGGCTTCAGATACGCAGTATTTT.

The V gene is TRBV28, the J gene TRBJ2-5; 10 bases line up with TRBD2. The CDR3 covers 16 residues. From germline, CDR1 is MDHEN and CDR2 SYDVKM. With 4 bases clipped from V and 0 bases from J, the junction kept 5 bases outside the gene matches. This CDR3 reads CASSSPGTSDQETQYF. CDR3 bases: TGTGCCAGCAGTTCCCCCGGGACTAGCGACCAAGAGACCCAGTACTTC.